The T cell receptor (beta chain) under discussion was sequenced for a study of T cells after yellow fever vaccination. On the study more broadly: With SMART-Seq v4 Ultra Low Input, the fractions containing low cell numbers were prepared. Regarding the study as a whole: Post-booster samples contained most primary-vaccination clones (approximately 96% CD4, 70% to 90% CD8). Highly abundant clonotypes carried over from the bulk population could end up in FACS-sorted repertoires as contaminants.

TCRdb reprocessed the 5' RACE reads with MiXCR, giving one entry per CDR3 protein. The data show more than 300,000 distinct CDR3 sequences, roughly 10% seen once. A note on this clonotype: The antigen remains unidentified.

The CDR3 is made up of 12 amino acids. The V end was cut by 2 bases, the J end by 11 bases, with 12 bases between. Germline V gene sequence: CDR1 SGHTA, CDR2 FQGNSA. This chain links TRBV7-2 with TRBJ1-1, with D maybe TRBD1 (5 bases). This TCR came from a young man who received the YFV17D yellow fever vaccine. The source material was CD4+ T cells sorted from PBMCs, sampled 45 days after the yellow fever booster vaccination. The CDR3 coding sequence is TGTGCCAGCAGCTTATACGGGGACGCGGCTTTCTTT. Translation gives CASSLYGDAAFF.